This T cell receptor (beta chain) was recovered during a study of blood T cell repertoires in COVID-19. The overall study: The study drew acute and convalescent COVID-19 samples from the United States, Italy and Spain.

CDR1 is MNHEY and CDR2 is SMNVEV in the germline V gene (reference sequence). The germline V and J ends were trimmed by 1 base and 4 bases, with 7 bases remaining between them. CDR3 size: 13 residues. TCRdb's table, derived via immunoSEQ multiplex PCR, lists solely in-frame clones and lacks some. The data contain about 280,000 clones, approximately 88% of them singletons. Residents of over 20 US areas, aged about 18 to 89 years, made up the participants. Self-reported history from a screening survey and questionnaire set each donor's cohort. Two negative PCRs, clearance, or symptom resolution had been documented for recovered Cohort 3 donors.

This clonotype originated in a woman in her 30s who had recovered from COVID-19. The specimen was PBMCs or T cells enriched from blood (not recorded which). The chain couples TRBV27 to TRBJ2-5; D is ambiguous. In DNA, the CDR3 is TGTGCCAGCAGTTTATATAGCCGAGAGACCCAGTACTTC. Its protein product is CASSLYSRETQYF.